The sample holds a few counts of the clone carrying this T cell receptor (beta chain). Its antigen remains unidentified. Method: immunoSEQ multiplex PCR; TCRdb's copy keeps in-frame clones and lacks some. The sample yields 65,000 to 95,000 clones, around nine tenths seen once. The data were taken from a study of OX40 agonist ivuxolimab in advanced cancers. Overall study context: Patients were dosed with the agonistic anti-OX40 (CD134) antibody ivuxolimab. Eligibility rules accepted prior anti-PD-1, anti-PD-L1 or anti-CTLA-4 therapy, and over 35% had some.

General study points: CD4+ T cells averaged fewer expanded clones than CD8+ T cells. At 0.1 to 3.0 mg/kg and by week 6, CD4+ and CD8+ T cells in the blood had expanded clonally.

The input for sequencing was CD4+ or CD8+ T cells sorted from blood, taken in a trial of the OX40 agonist ivuxolimab. The receptor was derived from an adult with an advanced solid tumor such as melanoma, head and neck, liver or kidney cancer.

CDR3 nucleotide sequence: TGTGCCAGCAGCACCCCTTTTCGGGGGACAGGGGCTGAAGCTTTCTTT. Translating gives CASSTPFRGTGAEAFF. The chain has TRBV2 and TRBJ1-1, with 10 nucleotides matching TRBD1. The CDR3 spans 16 residues. J lost 6 bases, V lost 6 bases, and 13 bases had no gene match. Per the germline V gene, CDR1 is SNHLY and CDR2 is FYNNEI.